Here is one T cell receptor (beta chain) with its context. Its antigen is unidentified. The entry originates in a study of shared clonotypes between healthy human individuals. General study results and limits: Clonotype sharing across a few donors was observed for 5% to 6.5% of naive CD4 clonotypes.

J was trimmed by 5 bases and V by 7 bases; bases with no gene match: 10. The CDR3 sequence is 15 residues long. Germline CDR1 reads LNHDA; CDR2 reads SQIVND (reference sequence). An approximately 220 ng quantity of DNA, 25,000 to 35,000 T cell genomes, went into the sorted-subset replicate PCRs. Clones were sequenced by immunoSEQ multiplex PCR, and TCRdb holds only the in-frame ones, with some missing. Of some 550,000 clones listed, about 97% are singletons. This rearrangement joins TRBV19 to TRBJ2-2, with 7 bases identical to TRBD2. This TCR was recovered from a woman younger than 45 in good health. Material: naive CD4+ T cells sorted from blood. Documented subset: CD45RA+ positively selected. The DNA of the CDR3 is TGTGCCAGTATGAAGGGCGGGAGCGTAACCGGGGAGCTGTTTTTT. It encodes CASMKGGSVTGELFF.